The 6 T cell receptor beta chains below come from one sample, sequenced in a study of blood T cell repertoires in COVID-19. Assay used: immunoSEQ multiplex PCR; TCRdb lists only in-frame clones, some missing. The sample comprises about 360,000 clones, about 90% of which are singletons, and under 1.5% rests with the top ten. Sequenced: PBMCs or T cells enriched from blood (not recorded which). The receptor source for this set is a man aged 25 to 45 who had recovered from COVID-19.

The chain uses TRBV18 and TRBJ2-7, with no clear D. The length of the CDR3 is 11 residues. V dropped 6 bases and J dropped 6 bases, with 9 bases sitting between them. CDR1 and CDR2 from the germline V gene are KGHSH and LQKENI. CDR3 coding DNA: TGTGCCAGCTCCGGGTCGGGCGAGCAGTACTTC. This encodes CASSGSGEQYF.

The CDR3 spells CASSLARTAESTEAFF. The CDR3 coding sequence is TGTGCCAGCAGCTTAGCCAGGACAGCCGAGAGCACTGAAGCTTTCTTT. The chain carries TRBV7-9 and TRBJ1-1, with D perhaps TRBD1 (6 bases). The CDR3 contains 16 residues. In germline, CDR1 is SEHNR, CDR2 FQNEAQ (reference sequence). V lost 0 bases, J lost 4 bases, and 15 bases lay in between. Filled out from reference TRBV7-9 and TRBJ1-1, the complete variable domain reads DTGVSQNPRHKITKRGQNVTFRCDPISEHNRLYWYRQTLGQGPEFLTYFQNEAQLEKSRLLSDRFSAERPKGSFSTLEIQRTEQGDSAMYLCASSLARTAESTEAFFGQGTRLTVV.

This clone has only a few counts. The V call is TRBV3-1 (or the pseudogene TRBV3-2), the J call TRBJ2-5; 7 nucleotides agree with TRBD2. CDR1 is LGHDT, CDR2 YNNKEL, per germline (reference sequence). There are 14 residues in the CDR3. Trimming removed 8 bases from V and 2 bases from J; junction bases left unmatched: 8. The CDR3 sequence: CASGGEGRQETQYF. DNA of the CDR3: TGTGCCAGCGGTGGGGAGGGTCGGCAAGAGACCCAGTACTTC.

Written as DNA, the CDR3 is TGTGCCACCAGTGATTCCAGGTTACGCACAGATACGCAGTATTTT. Protein: CATSDSRLRTDTQYF. The chain uses TRBV24-1 and TRBJ2-3; no definite D call. CDR1 and CDR2 (germline): KGHDR, SFDVKD. The CDR3 sequence is 15 residues long. Between the trimmed V and J ends, which lost 2 bases and 1 base, there was a span of 9 bases.

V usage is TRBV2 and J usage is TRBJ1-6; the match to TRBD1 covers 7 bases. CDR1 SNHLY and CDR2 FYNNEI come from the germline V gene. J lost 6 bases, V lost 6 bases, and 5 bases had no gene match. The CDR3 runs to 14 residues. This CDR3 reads CASSDRVSNSPLHF. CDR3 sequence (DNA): TGTGCCAGCAGCGACAGGGTTAGTAATTCACCCCTCCACTTT.

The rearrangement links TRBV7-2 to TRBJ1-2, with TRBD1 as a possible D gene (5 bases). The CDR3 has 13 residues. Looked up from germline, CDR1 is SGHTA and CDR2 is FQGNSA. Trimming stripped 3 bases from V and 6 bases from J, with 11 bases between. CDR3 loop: CASSFDARDGYTF. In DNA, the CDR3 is TGTGCCAGCAGCTTCGATGCCAGGGATGGCTACACCTTC.